Sequencing of this T cell receptor (beta chain) was carried out in a study of blood T cell repertoires in COVID-19 (dated by TCRdb to 2019 to 2021). Study-level background: For ImmuneRACE Cohort 3, a participant was defined as recovered based on two consecutive negative NP/OP PCR tests, clearance by a healthcare professional, or resolution of symptoms. The prospective study material was composed of cDNA or gDNA derived from T cells, B-cell-depleted T cells, or PBMCs. HLA class I and class II types, where available, came from metadata supplied by the sample provider rather than from assay-based typing. Samples covering the acute and convalescent phases of COVID-19 were provided by collaborators in the United States, Italy and Spain. Subjects who had been exposed to COVID-19, were actively infected with it, or had recovered from it provided the deeply sampled blood TCRbeta repertoires that made up the dataset. The repertoires were released in a freely available public database meant as a resource for research on the immune response to SARS-CoV-2. The samples were drawn from two sources: the first 160 participants of the ongoing ImmuneRACE study, and 950 to 1,500 subjects contributed by 6 global collaborators. The sample metadata nearly always contained a de-identified subject ID, COVID-19 status, age in years and sex.

Points the paper makes about the study in general: The amount of clinical and demographic metadata varied by source and participant and was provided uncurated.

Participants in the prospective study were enrolled through a virtual design, were aged roughly 18 to 100 years, and lived in approximately 25 United States geographic areas. To assign participants to cohorts, the prospective study relied on clinical history that participants themselves reported in a screening survey and a study questionnaire. Mobile phlebotomists in the prospective study collected whole blood, serum and a nasopharyngeal or oropharyngeal swab from every participant. Prospective study participants could optionally give additional blood draws and questionnaires over an approximately 2-month period. Before DNA extraction, blood samples from the prospective study were shipped at room temperature or frozen. V ends up 5 bases short and J 0 bases short, with an unmatched junction base count of 2. Its CDR3 holds 15 amino acids, cysteine through phenylalanine. Only CDR3 DNA is held: 45 bases, read in frame from base 1. CDR1 and CDR2, per the germline V gene (reference sequence), are SEHNR and FQNEAQ.

This clone was observed a single time. Its target antigen remains unknown. Base qualities are missing; no much larger clone stands one base away. The immunoSEQ Assay, a bias-controlled multiplex PCR, was used to amplify TCRbeta CDR3 regions from genomic DNA. For the original study's pipeline: Nucleated cell counts per sample were estimated from amplification of reference gene primers within the assay. To quantify the absolute abundance of each unique TCRbeta CDR3 rearrangement, sequence reads were collapsed and filtered. For each sample, productive Simpson clonality was calculated as the square root of Simpson's diversity index across productive rearrangements. TCRdb provides this immuneACCESS table in a form limited to in-frame rearrangements. Some clones are lacking; in checked studies, under half of them reflect an unresolved V gene, and why the rest are absent is not known. V and J calls and clone size are copied from that table; D and trimming were computed from the DNA. The sample table records approximately 250,000 clones; 88% of these occur just once. The ten largest clones add up to roughly 2% of the sample.

The rearranged segments are TRBV7-9 and TRBJ2-1, with 9 central nucleotides matching TRBD2. The material sequenced was PBMCs or T cells enriched from blood (not recorded which). The sequence was obtained from an older woman in a cohort exposed to, infected with or recovered from COVID-19 (not recorded which). At the DNA level, the sequence is TGTGCCAGCAGCAGACTAGCGGACTCCTACAATGAGCAGTTCTTC. Its protein reads: CASSRLADSYNEQFF.